A selection of T cell receptor beta chains follows, all from one sample in a study of technical replicates of blood from a handful of donors. Assay: immunoSEQ multiplex PCR; the TCRdb copy retains only in-frame clones and omits some. The sample shows 58,000 or so clones, about 90% of them seen only once. Sequenced: PBMCs. The receptors originated from a human donor in good health. Some clones in this sample may be carry-over from other donors' samples. The CDR3 runs from the conserved cysteine through the conserved F or W. The D gene is left open where the match is weak. Expanded clones get a size class; other rows say once, few or many, or leave the size out.

d_call,j_call,clone_size,v_call,cdr3_nt,cdr3_aa
TRBD1,TRBJ1-1,NA,TRBV18,TGTGCCAGCTCACCACTTCAGGGGGTAAACACTGAAGCTTTCTTT,CASSPLQGVNTEAFF
NA,TRBJ2-1,NA,TRBV27,TGTGCCAGCAGTTCACCGCGGGACAGCTACAATGAGCAGTTCTTC,CASSSPRDSYNEQFF
NA,TRBJ1-1,NA,TRBV4-1,TGCGCCAGCAGCCAAGGGGCAGCCTCAGGGGAGGCTTTCTTT,CASSQGAASGEAFF
NA,TRBJ1-1,few,TRBV5-6,TGTGCCAGCAGCTTTATGTCCACTGAAGCTTTCTTT,CASSFMSTEAFF
NA,TRBJ2-2,once,TRBV5-1,TGCGCCAGCAGCCCCTCGGTACAGACCGGGGAGCTGTTTTTT,CASSPSVQTGELFF
TRBD1,TRBJ2-6,NA,TRBV19,TGTGCCAGTAGTATGGGACAGGGTTTCTCTGGGGCCAACGTCCTGACTTTC,CASSMGQGFSGANVLTF
NA,TRBJ1-5,few,TRBV7-9,TGTGCCAGCAGCTGGGAAGGGGAGGCTCAGCCCCAGCATTTT,CASSWEGEAQPQHF
NA,TRBJ2-1,NA,TRBV4-1,TGCGCCAGCAGCCAATTTATTTTAGTTGGTAATCAGCAGTTCTTC,CASSQFILVGNQQFF
TRBD1,TRBJ2-1,few,TRBV9,TGTGCCAGCAGCGAGCTCGGGGACAGGTACGACAATGAGCAGTTCTTC,CASSELGDRYDNEQFF
TRBD1,TRBJ1-2,NA,TRBV5-5,TGTGCCAGCAGTTATACAGGGGCGGGTGGCTACACCTTC,CASSYTGAGGYTF
NA,TRBJ2-7,NA,TRBV7-2,TGTGCCAGCAGTTCTAATCGGGGGTCGACCTACGAGCAGTACTTC,CASSSNRGSTYEQYF
NA,TRBJ2-7,once,TRBV30,TGTGCCTGGAGTGTAGCTAGGAACTCCTACGAGCAGTACTTC,CAWSVARNSYEQYF
NA,TRBJ2-3,NA,TRBV4-1,TGCGCCAGCAGCCAAGAAATAGCGACTAGCACAGATACGCAGTATTTT,CASSQEIATSTDTQYF
TRBD2,TRBJ2-7,NA,TRBV14,TGTGCCAGCAGCCAGTTAGCGGGATCTCAACACTACGAGCAGTACTTC,CASSQLAGSQHYEQYF
NA,TRBJ1-2,NA,TRBV5-4,TGTGCCAGCAGCTTCCCAGGGGTCTGGGGCTACACCTTC,CASSFPGVWGYTF
NA,TRBJ1-5,NA,TRBV7-8,TGTGCCAGCAGCTTAGGTGAGAATCAGCCCCAGCATTTT,CASSLGENQPQHF
TRBD2,TRBJ2-7,once,TRBV6-5,TGTGCCAGCAGTTACTCGGCGGGAGTCTACGAGCAGTACTTC,CASSYSAGVYEQYF
TRBD1,TRBJ2-5,NA,TRBV5-1,TGCGCCAGCAGCTTGGACAATTGGACAGGCCACCAAGAGACCCAGTACTTC,CASSLDNWTGHQETQYF
NA,TRBJ2-7,NA,TRBV4-3,TGCGCCAGCAGCCACACCTGGGACTCCTACCGCGAGCAGTACTTC,CASSHTWDSYREQYF
NA,TRBJ2-2,NA,TRBV28,TGTGCCAGCAGAGGTGAGGCACCGACGAACACCGGGGAGCTGTTTTTT,CASRGEAPTNTGELFF
NA,TRBJ2-3,NA,TRBV5-1,TGCGCCAGCAGGGAGGGATTCACAGATACGCAGTATTTT,CASREGFTDTQYF
TRBD2,TRBJ2-1,NA,TRBV6-1,TGTGCCGGGGGACTAGCGGGGGGCCTTTACAATGAGCAGTTCTTC,CAGGLAGGLYNEQFF
TRBD1,TRBJ1-4,NA,TRBV5-6,TGTGCCAGCAGCTTGCTGGGACAGTCGGGCATTAATGAAAAACTGTTTTTT,CASSLLGQSGINEKLFF
TRBD2,TRBJ2-1,once,TRBV30,TGTGCCTGGAGTGTGGGTAGCGGGAGTGGTAATGAGCAGTTCTTC,CAWSVGSGSGNEQFF
NA,TRBJ1-4,few,TRBV4-2,TGTGCCAGCAGCCAAGTGTCGGGAGAAAAACTGTTTTTT,CASSQVSGEKLFF
TRBD1,TRBJ2-1,NA,TRBV30,TGTGCCTGGAGTGTACGATGGGACAGGGAGTTCTTC,CAWSVRWDREFF
TRBD1,TRBJ2-1,NA,TRBV7-6,TGTGCCAGCAGCTTTGCCGGGACAGGGGAGAATGAGCAGTTCTTC,CASSFAGTGENEQFF
TRBD2,TRBJ2-7,NA,TRBV7-9,TGTGCCAGCAGCGAACTAGCGGGGACCGGGGAGCAGTACTTC,CASSELAGTGEQYF
TRBD2,TRBJ2-7,NA,TRBV5-1,TGCGCCAGCAGCGTCGGGGGAGCGGGGGCATCCGGCGAGCAGTACTTC,CASSVGGAGASGEQYF
TRBD1,TRBJ2-1,NA,TRBV6-5,TGTGCCAGCAGTTCCTGGACAGGGTCCAATGAGCAGTTCTTC,CASSSWTGSNEQFF